What follows describes a single TCR beta chain. What it binds is unknown. These data come from a study of cytomegalovirus exposure and HLA in healthy donors. At the level of the study: Within the Caucasian-associated ancestry cluster were 81% of the approximately 400 genotyped donors.

Both 60 Vbeta primers and 13 Jbeta primers went into the PCR. Assay used: immunoSEQ multiplex PCR; TCRdb lists only in-frame clones, some missing. The data show approximately 70,000 clones, roughly 70% seen once. Study-wide findings and caveats: Rare TCR sequences predominated, though certain public TCRs were found in many donors.

The V gene lost 2 bases and the J gene lost 1 base, with 4 bases spanning the gap. Germline values: CDR1 LNHDA, CDR2 SQIVND (reference sequence). CDR3 length: 13 residues. The V call is TRBV19, the J call TRBJ2-3, with no clear D. This receptor was obtained from a woman aged 50 to 65 in good health and CMV-seropositive. The sequenced material came from PBMCs. CDR3 residues: CASSITGTDTQYF. Written as DNA, the CDR3 is TGTGCCAGTAGTATAACGGGCACAGATACGCAGTATTTT.